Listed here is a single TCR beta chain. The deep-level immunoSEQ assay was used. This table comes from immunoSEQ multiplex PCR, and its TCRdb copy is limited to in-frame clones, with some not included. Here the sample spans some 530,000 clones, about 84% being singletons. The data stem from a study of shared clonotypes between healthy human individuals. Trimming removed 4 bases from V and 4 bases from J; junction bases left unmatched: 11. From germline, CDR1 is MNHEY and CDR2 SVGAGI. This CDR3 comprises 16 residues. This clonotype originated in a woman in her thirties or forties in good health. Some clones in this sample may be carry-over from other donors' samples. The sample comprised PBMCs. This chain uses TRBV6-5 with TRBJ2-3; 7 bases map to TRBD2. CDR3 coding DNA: TGTGCCAGCAGTTCCGTTTTTGCGGGAGAGTCAGATACGCAGTATTTT. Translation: CASSSVFAGESDTQYF.